The 21 T cell receptor beta chains in this list originate from one sample, sequenced in a study of blood T cell repertoires in COVID-19 (dated by TCRdb to about 2020). The method behind the library was the immunoSEQ multiplex PCR assay. TCRdb's version of the immuneACCESS table is confined to in-frame rearrangements and falls short of the full clone set. An unresolved V gene accounts for under half of the shortfall where checked; the remainder is of unknown origin. Within this sample are approximately 250,000 clones, with around 88% of them counted one time only. Jointly, the top ten make up roughly 4% of the sample. The specimen sequenced was PBMCs or T cells enriched from blood (not recorded which). These receptors came from a woman under 40 who had recovered from COVID-19.

V gene TRBV2 combines with J gene TRBJ1-2; maybe TRBD1 (5 bases). The germline gives CDR1 SNHLY, CDR2 FYNNEI. V was clipped by 3 bases and J by 2 bases, with 10 bases between them. This CDR3 spans 14 amino acids. CDR3 DNA: TGTGCCAGCAGTGATGGGGCTCTAAACTATGGCTACACCTTC. Protein: CASSDGALNYGYTF.

The gene calls are TRBV7-3 and TRBJ1-6; D may be TRBD1 (5 bases). This CDR3 comprises 14 residues. V lost 2 bases and J 6 bases, leaving 8 bases between the germline ends. Germline CDR1 is SGHTA and CDR2 is FQGTGA. CDR3 in DNA: TGTGCCAGCAGCTTACGGACAAGTAATTCACCCCTCCACTTT. It specifies CASSLRTSNSPLHF.

This clone occurred once. The chain carries TRBV28 and TRBJ2-5; 7 bases are shared with TRBD2. The CDR3 is 17 residues long. Germline CDR1 reads MDHEN; CDR2 reads SYDVKM. V shed 5 bases, J shed 3 bases, and the junction held 15 bases outside the gene matches. CDR3 bases: TGTGCCAGCAGTGCCCCCTCCGGAGGCAGCGGGGAAGAGACCCAGTACTTC. Its translation: CASSAPSGGSGEETQYF.

This clone was counted a few times. The chain joins TRBV7-9 to TRBJ1-1; D might be TRBD1 (6 bases). V was cut by 5 bases and J by 11 bases, with 18 bases left in between. The CDR3 extends over 13 amino acids. Germline V CDR1 and CDR2: SEHNR, FQNEAQ (reference sequence). The CDR3 region has the DNA TGTGCCAGCAGCCGTACAGGGAAAAGGGACGCTTTCTTT. Protein sequence: CASSRTGKRDAFF.

J is TRBJ1-2 and V is TRBV4-3, with 7 bases lining up with TRBD1. Germline trimming cut 0 bases from V and 2 bases from J; bases unmatched to any gene: 9. Germline CDR1 is LGHNA and CDR2 is YSLEER. The CDR3 sequence is 17 residues long. The CDR3 nucleotides are TGCGCCAGCAGCCAAGATTCCAGACAGGGAGCGAACTATGGCTACACCTTC. Protein sequence: CASSQDSRQGANYGYTF.

The chain uses TRBV19 and TRBJ2-5; D may be TRBD2 (5 bases). CDR3 size: 14 residues. V was clipped by 2 bases and J by 2 bases, with 9 bases between them. Germline assignment: CDR1 LNHDA and CDR2 SQIVND (reference sequence). The CDR3 region is CASSITGIQETQYF. CDR3 coding DNA: TGTGCCAGTAGTATAACGGGAATTCAAGAGACCCAGTACTTC.

In this sample, this clone turned up a few times. This chain links TRBV2 with TRBJ2-1; possible D gene TRBD2, 6 bases. CDR1 is SNHLY, CDR2 FYNNEI, per germline. CDR3 length: 17 residues. Trimming shortened V by 7 bases and J by 4 bases, and 23 bases separated the two germline ends. CDR3 bases: TGTGCCAGCAATCCAGGGCAGACTAGTCGATCGTACAATGAGCAGTTCTTC. This sequence encodes CASNPGQTSRSYNEQFF.

The V gene is TRBV27, the J gene TRBJ1-2; 9 bases fit TRBD1. With 5 bases clipped from V and 4 bases from J, the junction kept 8 bases outside the gene matches. The length of the CDR3 is 15 residues. Germline CDR1 MNHEY, CDR2 SMNVEV (reference sequence). The CDR3 nucleotides read TGTGCCAGCAGTCCGACACAGGACAGGGGCTATGGCTACACCTTC. Translated: CASSPTQDRGYGYTF.

The rearrangement joins TRBV24-1 to TRBJ1-2; 12 bases agree with TRBD1. V was clipped by 4 bases and J by 8 bases; unmatched bases: 7. Germline CDR1 KGHDR, CDR2 SFDVKD. The CDR3 extends over 15 amino acids. CDR3: CATSDPGQGARGYTF. CDR3 in DNA: TGTGCCACCAGTGACCCGGGACAGGGGGCGAGAGGCTACACCTTC.

CDR3 DNA sequence: TGTGCCAGCAGCCAACGGGGGTCTAGCAATCAGCCCCAGCATTTT. Translating it yields CASSQRGSSNQPQHF. The V call is TRBV5-6, the J call TRBJ1-5; perhaps TRBD1 as D (5 bases). The CDR3 contains 15 residues. Germline V CDR1 and CDR2: SGHDT, YYEEEE. Trimming removed 4 bases from V and 0 bases from J, with 11 bases in between.

The chain has TRBV19 and TRBJ1-1, with D hard to call. Trimming removed 3 bases from V and 7 bases from J, with 18 bases in between. The germline V gene has CDR1 LNHDA and CDR2 SQIVND (reference sequence). The CDR3 consists of 15 residues. CDR3 coding DNA: TGTGCCAGTAGTATTTCGGGTCGGGAATCGGGTGAAGCTTTCTTT. Encoded protein: CASSISGRESGEAFF.

J is TRBJ1-2 and V is TRBV4-3; no reliable D call. V was pared by 0 bases and J by 0 bases, with 5 bases between. Per germline, CDR1 LGHNA and CDR2 YSLEER. This CDR3 region has 14 residues. CDR3 amino acids: CASSQDPSNYGYTF. The CDR3 DNA sequence: TGCGCCAGCAGCCAAGATCCTTCTAACTATGGCTACACCTTC.

The V and J genes are TRBV24-1 and TRBJ2-1; TRBD2 aligns across 10 bases. The junction had 11 bases not matched to a gene; V was cut back by 1 base and J by 9 bases. The length of the CDR3 is 17 residues. Germline V gene sequence: CDR1 KGHDR, CDR2 SFDVKD. The DNA for the CDR3 is TGTGCCACCAGTGATTTAAAGCGGGAGGGCCAAGTCGGTGAGCAGTTCTTC. This encodes CATSDLKREGQVGEQFF.

The rearrangement uses TRBV9 and TRBJ1-4, with a weak D call TRBD1 (5 bases). Trimming pared 0 bases from V and 7 bases from J, leaving 19 bases between. This CDR3 has 17 amino acids. Per germline, CDR1 SGDLS and CDR2 YYNGEE. The CDR3 sequence is CASSVGDSNILGEKLFF. The DNA of the CDR3 is TGTGCCAGCAGCGTAGGTGACAGTAACATCCTAGGTGAAAAACTGTTTTTT.

This clone was detected only once. The chain joins TRBV29-1 to TRBJ1-1; 9 bases are shared with TRBD1. The CDR3 sequence is 13 residues long. J was trimmed by 11 bases and V by 3 bases; bases with no gene match: 10. CDR1 is SQVTM and CDR2 is ANQGSEA in the germline V gene. The chain's CDR3 is CSVERDRALEAFF. Here the CDR3 DNA reads TGCAGCGTTGAGCGGGACAGGGCGTTGGAGGCTTTCTTT.

The chain couples TRBV30 to TRBJ1-2; the D gene is possibly TRBD1 (5 bases). The CDR3 consists of 14 residues. The germline V gene encodes CDR1 GTSNPN and CDR2 SVGIG (reference sequence). Trimming pared 5 bases from V and 8 bases from J, leaving 21 bases between. Here the CDR3 reads CAWASRATRGGYTF. CDR3 in DNA: TGTGCCTGGGCCTCCCGGGCAACCCGGGGGGGCTACACCTTC. Complete variable domain (other parts from reference TRBV30 and TRBJ1-2): SQTIHQWPATLVQPVGSPLSLECTVEGTSNPNLYWYRQAAGRGLQLLFYSVGIGQISSEVPQNLSASRPQDRQFILSSKKLLLSDSGFYLCAWASRATRGGYTFGSGTRLTVV.

This clone has a handful of counts. The gene calls are TRBV7-6 and TRBJ2-5, with TRBD2 identical over 8 bases. The CDR3 has 15 residues. The germline V gene has CDR1 SGHVS and CDR2 FNYEAQ. With V trimmed by 3 bases and J by 5 bases, 8 bases remained unmatched. DNA of the CDR3: TGTGCCAGCAGCTTTGAAGCGGGAGTACTGGAGACCCAGTACTTC. Protein sequence: CASSFEAGVLETQYF.

This chain links TRBV5-8 with TRBJ2-1; 14 bases are shared with TRBD2. The CDR3 covers 15 residues. The V and J ends lost 3 bases and 7 bases, in that order; junction bases with no gene match: 3. Germline assignment: CDR1 SGHTS and CDR2 YDEGEE. The CDR3 loop reads CASSYGTSGRNEQFF. CDR3 DNA sequence: TGTGCCAGCAGCTACGGGACTAGCGGGAGAAATGAGCAGTTCTTC.

In nucleotides, the CDR3 is TGTGCCAGCAGCCAGGCCAGGGGGCCAGGAAACACCATATATTTT. Amino acids: CASSQARGPGNTIYF. V gene TRBV4-2 combines with J gene TRBJ1-3, with 8 nucleotides matching TRBD1. Per germline, CDR1 LGHNA and CDR2 YNFKEQ. With 3 bases clipped from V and 4 bases from J, the junction kept 5 bases outside the gene matches. This CDR3 is built from 15 residues.

In this sample, this clone turned up once. This sequence joins TRBV5-6 and TRBJ1-2, with no clear D. The CDR3 loop spans 16 amino acids. Trimming removed 0 bases from V and 4 bases from J, with 16 bases in between. Germline V gives CDR1 SGHDT, CDR2 YYEEEE. The CDR3 DNA reads as TGTGCCAGCAGCTTGGAGCCAGGCCGGCGGGGCTATGGCTACACCTTC. Amino acid sequence: CASSLEPGRRGYGYTF. Filled out from reference TRBV5-6 and TRBJ1-2, the complete variable domain reads DAGVTQSPTHLIKTRGQQVTLRCSPKSGHDTVSWYQQALGQGPQFIFQYYEEEERQRGNFPDRFSGHQFPNYSSELNVNALLLGDSALYLCASSLEPGRRGYGYTFGSGTRLTVV.

The chain joins TRBV5-1 to TRBJ2-5, with D maybe TRBD2 (5 bases). V was shortened by 3 bases and J by 1 base, with 16 bases between the two germline ends. The V gene's germline CDR1 is SGHRS and CDR2 YFSETQ. This CDR3 spans 16 amino acids. This chain's CDR3 is CASSSAFGRGQETQYF. The CDR3 nucleotides are TGCGCCAGCAGCTCGGCCTTTGGCCGGGGCCAAGAGACCCAGTACTTC.